These 5 T cell receptor beta chains were sequenced from one sample in a study of blood T cell repertoires in COVID-19. Using immunoSEQ multiplex PCR, the repertoire was profiled, and TCRdb retains in-frame clones only, with some absent. Here the sample spans around 250,000 clones, approximately 86% being singletons. Sequenced sample: peripheral blood. These receptors were collected from a middle-aged man with active or convalescent COVID-19.

This clone was seen more than once but under ten times. The chain recombines TRBV11-2 with TRBJ2-1; 8 bases line up with TRBD2. The length of the CDR3 is 15 residues. J was trimmed by 4 bases and V by 7 bases; bases with no gene match: 9. Germline CDR1 SGHAT, CDR2 FQNNGV. The chain's CDR3 is CASTLTGGPYNEQFF. In DNA, the CDR3 is TGTGCCAGCACCCTCACGGGGGGGCCTTACAATGAGCAGTTCTTC.

This clone was seen just once. The chain employs TRBV19 and TRBJ2-7, with TRBD2 matching 8 bases. The J segment lost 10 bases and the V segment lost 1 base, leaving 12 bases of the junction unmatched. CDR1 is LNHDA and CDR2 is SQIVND in the germline V gene (reference sequence). CDR3 length: 15 amino acids. The CDR3 DNA reads as TGTGCCAGTAGTATAGGCCAGCGGGGGAGCTCCGGTCAGTACTTC. Translation gives CASSIGQRGSSGQYF.

The chain links TRBV18 to TRBJ1-5; TRBD1 aligns across 7 bases. V was pared by 10 bases and J by 3 bases, with 6 bases of the junction left unmatched. Germline assignment: CDR1 KGHSH and CDR2 LQKENI. This CDR3 contains 13 residues. The CDR3 protein is CATRGGFNQPQHF. The CDR3 nucleotides read TGTGCCACGAGAGGGGGCTTCAATCAGCCCCAGCATTTT.

V and J are TRBV5-1 and TRBJ1-2; possibly TRBD1 for D (5 bases). Trimming removed 2 bases from V and 5 bases from J, with 10 bases in between. The CDR3 spans 13 residues. Germline V gives CDR1 SGHRS, CDR2 YFSETQ. DNA of the CDR3: TGCGCCAGCAGCTTAGACGGGACTTATGGCTACACCTTC. The encoded protein is CASSLDGTYGYTF.

This clone has only one observation. The chain employs TRBV9 and TRBJ2-3; 15 positions match TRBD2. The V and J ends lost 3 bases and 2 bases, in that order; junction bases with no gene match: 4. The CDR3 contains 17 residues. Germline CDR1 and CDR2: SGDLS and YYNGEE. The chain's CDR3 is CASSAGLAGGITDTQYF. DNA for the CDR3: TGTGCCAGCAGCGCCGGACTAGCGGGGGGGATCACAGATACGCAGTATTTT. The full variable domain, rest sourced from reference TRBV9 and TRBJ2-3, is DSGVTQTPKHLITATGQRVTLRCSPRSGDLSVYWYQQSLDQGLQFLIQYYNGEERAKGNILERFSAQQFPDLHSELNLSSLELGDSALYFCASSAGLAGGITDTQYFGPGTRLTVL.